These 4 T cell receptor beta chains share one sample of origin, sequenced in a study of Tregs in tolerant kidney transplant recipients. Produced via immunoSEQ multiplex PCR; TCRdb's table is partial and in-frame only. The sample gives 50,000 to 85,000 clones, roughly 92% of which show up once; about a tenth is in the top ten. The source was CD8+ T cells from blood, collected before the transplant. These receptor sequences come from a human donor who received a combined kidney and bone marrow transplant.

This sequence joins TRBV30 and TRBJ1-1; 10 bases line up with TRBD1. This CDR3 has 13 amino acids. V was pared by 5 bases and J by 7 bases, with 7 bases of the junction left unmatched. Germline values: CDR1 GTSNPN, CDR2 SVGIG (reference sequence). DNA of the CDR3: TGTGCCTGGCTCGACAGGGGGCGCGGTGAAGCTTTCTTT. This sequence encodes CAWLDRGRGEAFF.

This clone has only one observation. J is TRBJ2-7 and V is TRBV7-6, with D hard to call. CDR1 SGHVS and CDR2 FNYEAQ come from the germline V gene. The CDR3 contains 11 residues. V lost 1 base, J lost 7 bases, and 5 bases lay in between. The CDR3 sequence: CASSLGLEQYF. The DNA for the CDR3 is TGTGCCAGCAGCTTAGGGCTTGAGCAGTACTTC.

Of note for this clone: At one boundary the junction diverges from the germline segment, which might be a read error. The chain employs TRBV7-9 and TRBJ2-7, with TRBD2 as a possible D gene (5 bases). The CDR3 has 15 amino acids. CDR1 and CDR2 from the germline V gene are SEHNR and FQNEAQ (reference sequence). The CDR3 region has the DNA TGTGCCAGCAGCTTAGATACGGGGATGGCCTACAAGCAGTACTTC. Protein product: CASSLDTGMAYKQYF. The whole variable domain, filled in from reference TRBV7-9 and TRBJ2-7, reads DTGVSQNPRHKITKRGQNVTFRCDPISEHNRLYWYRQTLGQGPEFLTYFQNEAQLEKSRLLSDRFSAERPKGSFSTLEIQRTEQGDSAMYLCASSLDTGMAYKQYFGPGTRLTVT.

The chain combines TRBV29-1 with TRBJ2-7; D gene uncertain. The ends were cut back, 3 bases at V and 3 bases at J, with 6 bases in the middle. The CDR3 runs to 11 residues. Germline-derived CDR1 and CDR2 are SQVTM and ANQGSEA. This chain's CDR3 is CSVESGYEQYF. Written as DNA, the CDR3 is TGCAGCGTTGAGTCCGGCTACGAGCAGTACTTC.